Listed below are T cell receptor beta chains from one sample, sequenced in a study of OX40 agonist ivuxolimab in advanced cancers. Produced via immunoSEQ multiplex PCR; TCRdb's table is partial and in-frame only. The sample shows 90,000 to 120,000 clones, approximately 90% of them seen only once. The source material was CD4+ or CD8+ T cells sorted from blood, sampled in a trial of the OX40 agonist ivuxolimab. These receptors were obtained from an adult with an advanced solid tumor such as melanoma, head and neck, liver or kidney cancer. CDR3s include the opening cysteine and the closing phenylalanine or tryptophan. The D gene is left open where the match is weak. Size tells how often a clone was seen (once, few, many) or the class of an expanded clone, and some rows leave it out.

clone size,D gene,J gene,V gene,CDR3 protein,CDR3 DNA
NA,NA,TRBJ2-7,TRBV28,CASGRGYEQYF,TGTGCCAGTGGCAGAGGCTACGAGCAGTACTTC
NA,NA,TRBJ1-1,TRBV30,CAWGRGLSTEAFF,TGTGCCTGGGGCAGGGGCCTGAGCACTGAAGCTTTCTTT
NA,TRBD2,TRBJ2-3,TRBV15,CATSSPGLAGGPKSTDTQYF,TGTGCCACCAGCAGCCCGGGACTAGCGGGAGGCCCCAAAAGCACAGATACGCAGTATTTT
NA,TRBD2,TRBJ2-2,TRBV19,CASSGRVAGAPNTGELFF,TGTGCCAGTAGTGGTAGGGTAGCGGGAGCCCCGAACACCGGGGAGCTGTTTTTT
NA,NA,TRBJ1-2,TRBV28,CASSSGVNYGYTF,TGTGCCAGCAGTTCAGGGGTAAACTATGGCTACACCTTC
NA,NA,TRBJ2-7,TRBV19,CASSIRGNEQYF,TGTGCCAGTAGTATAAGAGGGAACGAGCAGTACTTC
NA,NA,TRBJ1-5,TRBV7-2,CASSPEGWSQPQHF,TGTGCCAGCAGCCCAGAAGGGTGGAGTCAGCCCCAGCATTTT
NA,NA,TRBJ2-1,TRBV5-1,CASSLGGAGRGEQFF,TGCGCCAGCAGCTTGGGGGGCGCAGGTAGGGGTGAGCAGTTCTTC
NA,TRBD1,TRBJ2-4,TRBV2,CASSLRGQEVKNIQYF,TGTGCCAGCAGTCTCCGAGGACAGGAGGTAAAAAACATTCAGTACTTC
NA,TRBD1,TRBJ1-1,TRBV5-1,CASSAGQGVTEAFF,TGCGCCAGCAGCGCGGGACAGGGTGTCACTGAAGCTTTCTTT
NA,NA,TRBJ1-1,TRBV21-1,CASKTWGTNTEAFF,TGTGCCAGTAAAACCTGGGGCACGAACACTGAAGCTTTCTTT
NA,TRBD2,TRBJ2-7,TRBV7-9,CASSSGLAGTTYEQYF,TGTGCCAGCAGCTCAGGACTAGCGGGAACTACCTACGAGCAGTACTTC
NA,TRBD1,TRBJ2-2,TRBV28,CASFVTGLSGELFF,TGTGCCAGCTTTGTGACAGGGCTTTCCGGGGAGCTGTTTTTT
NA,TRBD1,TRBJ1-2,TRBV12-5,CASGLGHRGDGYTF,TGTGCTAGTGGTTTGGGCCACAGGGGGGACGGCTACACCTTC
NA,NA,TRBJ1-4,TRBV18,CASSTISNEKLFF,TGTGCCAGCTCAACGATAAGTAATGAAAAACTGTTTTTT
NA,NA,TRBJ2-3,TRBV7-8,CASSLTGAVKDTQYF,TGTGCCAGCAGCTTAACCGGGGCGGTCAAGGATACGCAGTATTTT
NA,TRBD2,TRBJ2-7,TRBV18,CASSLNRQGGAGGIYHEQYF,TGTGCCAGCTCACTAAACAGACAGGGCGGAGCGGGAGGGATTTACCACGAGCAGTACTTC
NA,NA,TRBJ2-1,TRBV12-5,CASGLRQPLSSYNEQFF,TGTGCTAGTGGTCTCCGACAGCCCTTAAGCTCCTACAATGAGCAGTTCTTC
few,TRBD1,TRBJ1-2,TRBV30,CAWETGTGGYGYTF,TGTGCCTGGGAAACAGGGACAGGGGGCTACGGCTACACCTTC
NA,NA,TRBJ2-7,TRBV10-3,CAISESRQTYEQYF,TGTGCCATCAGTGAGTCGAGGCAGACCTACGAGCAGTACTTC
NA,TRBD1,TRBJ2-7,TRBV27,CASSFAGTGREQYF,TGTGCCAGCAGTTTCGCCGGGACAGGGCGCGAGCAGTACTTC
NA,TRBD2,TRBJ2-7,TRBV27,CASRPGTSPYEQYF,TGTGCCAGCAGACCCGGGACTAGTCCCTACGAGCAGTACTTC
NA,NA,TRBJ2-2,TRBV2,CASSEFYRHTGELFF,TGTGCCAGCAGTGAATTCTACAGGCACACCGGGGAGCTGTTTTTT
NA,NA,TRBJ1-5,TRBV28,CASSLSISGENQPQHF,TGTGCCAGCAGTTTATCGATTTCAGGGGAAAATCAGCCCCAGCATTTT
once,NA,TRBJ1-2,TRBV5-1,CASRTTGGSNGYTF,TGCGCCAGCAGAACCACCGGGGGAAGCAATGGCTACACCTTC
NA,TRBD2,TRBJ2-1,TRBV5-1,CASSLEREAYNEQFF,TGCGCCAGCAGCTTGGAGCGGGAGGCCTACAATGAGCAGTTCTTC
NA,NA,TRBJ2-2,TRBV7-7,CASSFGQGGGELFF,TGTGCTAGCAGCTTCGGGCAGGGTGGCGGGGAGCTGTTTTTT
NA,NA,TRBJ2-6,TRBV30,CAWSIGFGANVLTF,TGTGCCTGGAGTATAGGATTTGGGGCCAACGTCCTGACTTTC
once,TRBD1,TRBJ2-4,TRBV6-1,CASSLRQGAKYF,TGTGCCAGCAGTTTACGACAGGGGGCGAAGTACTTC
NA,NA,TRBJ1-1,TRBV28,CASSFNGGGMNTEAFF,TGTGCCAGCAGTTTTAACGGCGGTGGGATGAACACTGAAGCTTTCTTT
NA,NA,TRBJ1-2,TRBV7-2,CASSFQGFYGYTF,TGTGCCAGCAGCTTTCAGGGGTTCTATGGCTACACCTTC
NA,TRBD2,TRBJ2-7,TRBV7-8,CASSQSLSGRASEQYF,TGTGCCAGCAGCCAGAGCCTTAGCGGGAGGGCTTCCGAGCAGTACTTC
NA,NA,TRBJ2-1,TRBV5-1,CASRFVGTTYNEQFF,TGCGCCAGCAGGTTTGTAGGGACCACCTACAATGAGCAGTTCTTC